The text below deals with one T cell receptor (beta chain). Its antigen remains undetermined. The input lacks base qualities; no much larger clone sits a single base away. Based on the germline V gene, the CDR1 and CDR2 sequences are MNHEY and SVGAGI. The CDR3, from cysteine to phenylalanine, totals 16 residues. Only CDR3 DNA remains: 48 bases, in frame from the first base. V is clipped by 0 bases and J by 2 bases, and the sequence between their germline boundaries is 8 bases long. Patients with a history of autoimmune disease or receiving systemic immunosuppression were excluded from the trial. Peripheral blood for TCR sequencing was collected from all dose cohorts at baseline, on cycle 4 day 1, and on cycle 7 day 1. The samples were drawn from a first-in-human, open-label, multicenter phase I dose-escalation trial of ivuxolimab. Adults with locally advanced or metastatic head and neck squamous cell, hepatocellular, melanoma or renal cell carcinoma were enrolled in the trial. CD4+ and CD8+ T cells were sorted separately from peripheral blood before TCR sequencing.

The sample originates from a study of OX40 agonist ivuxolimab in advanced cancers. Turning to the overall study: The costimulatory receptor OX40 (CD134) was targeted by ivuxolimab, a fully human IgG2 agonistic monoclonal antibody. The monotherapy dose-escalation portion (N ≈ 55 patients) of the phase I ivuxolimab trial is reported in the paper. Partial responses occurred in three dose-escalation patients, of whom one had hepatocellular carcinoma and two had cutaneous melanoma. In the dose-escalation cohort, more than 80% of patients were male, and the mean age was 60 years with a range of roughly 23 to 79. Intravenous ivuxolimab was administered to patients every 2 weeks at six dose levels: 0.01, 0.1, 0.3, 1.5, 3 and 10 mg/kg. The purpose of peripheral TCRbeta sequencing was to test whether ivuxolimab changed TCR sequence diversity and led to clonal T-cell expansion. Patients were allowed to have had prior anti-PD-1, anti-PD-L1 or anti-CTLA-4 therapy, and 40% of the dose-escalation patients had been treated with checkpoint inhibitors. Of the roughly 52 patients in dose escalation, 19 had hepatocellular carcinoma, around 15 had melanoma, 9 had renal cell carcinoma and 9 had head and neck cancer.

Study-level results and caveats: Low levels of normalized T-cell clonal expansion were also seen in some nonresponding patients. Antigen specificity was not determined for the clonally expanded peripheral T cells. After ivuxolimab, expanded clones were on average more numerous among CD8+ T cells than among CD4+ T cells. Clonal expansion of both CD4+ and CD8+ blood T cells was observed from baseline to week 6 at doses 0.1 to 3.0 mg/kg. In partial responders in the 0.1-3.0 mg/kg groups, normalized peripheral clonal expansion was found to be among the lowest, especially among CD8+ T cells.

Genomic DNA was isolated from the sorted cells so that the TCRbeta CDR3 region could be sequenced. TCRbeta CDR3 regions were sequenced using the immunoSEQ Assay. This is the immuneACCESS table as TCRdb keeps it, with only in-frame sequences that have V and J called. A part of the clones is gone; compared with another copy, unresolved V genes explain less than half, and the rest is unexplained. The sample includes 40,000 or so clones, with roughly four fifths observed a single time. Of the sample, about 20% falls within the top ten clones. Sequencing used CD4+ or CD8+ T cells sorted from blood, obtained in a trial of the OX40 agonist ivuxolimab. Recombination connected TRBV6-5 to TRBJ2-6; there is no confident call for the D gene. The sequence was collected from an adult with an advanced solid tumor such as melanoma, head and neck, liver or kidney cancer. The CDR3 reads CASSYSGSAGANVLTF. In nucleotide form, the sequence is TGTGCCAGCAGTTACTCAGGATCTGCTGGGGCCAACGTCCTGACTTTC.